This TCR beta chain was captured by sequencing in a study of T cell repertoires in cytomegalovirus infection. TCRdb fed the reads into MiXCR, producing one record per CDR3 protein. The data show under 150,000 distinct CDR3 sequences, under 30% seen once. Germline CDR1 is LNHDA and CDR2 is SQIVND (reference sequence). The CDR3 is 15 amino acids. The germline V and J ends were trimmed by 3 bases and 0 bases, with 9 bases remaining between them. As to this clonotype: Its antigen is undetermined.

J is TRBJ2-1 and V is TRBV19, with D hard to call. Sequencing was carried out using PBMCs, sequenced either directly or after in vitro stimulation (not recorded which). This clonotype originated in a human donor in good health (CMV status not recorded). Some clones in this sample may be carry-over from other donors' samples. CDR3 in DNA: TGTGCCAGTAGTATCTCCGCAAACTCCTACAATGAGCAGTTCTTC. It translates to CASSISANSYNEQFF.